These 21 T cell receptor beta chains originate from one sample sequenced in a study of T cell responses to AZD1222 COVID-19 vaccine listed by TCRdb under 2021. To prepare the library, the immunoSEQ multiplex PCR assay was applied. The source is immuneACCESS, and TCRdb retained only in-frame sequences with V and J called. Part of the clones is not carried over; for the studies checked, unresolved V genes explain less than half of this, and the remainder is unexplained. The sample table shows more than 60,000 clones, and 87% are seen once. Of the sample, around 18% is held by the ten largest clones. Taken with the paper, the label for time point translates to: about 28 days (+/-7) after the second vaccine dose. This sample comprised peripheral blood, obtained 28 days after the second AZD1222 dose. Receptor source: an adult who received the AZD1222 COVID-19 vaccine.

The chain is built from TRBV7-9 and TRBJ1-3; 7 bases agree with TRBD1. Germline V gene lookup returns CDR1 SEHNR and CDR2 FQNEAQ (reference sequence). The CDR3 runs to 14 residues. Germline trimming cut 8 bases from V and 3 bases from J; bases unmatched to any gene: 7. CDR3 amino acids: CASSTGVVGNTIYF. The CDR3 DNA is TGTGCCAGCTCTACAGGGGTGGTTGGAAACACCATATATTTT.

V usage is TRBV7-9 and J usage is TRBJ2-3, with D hard to call. The CDR3 totals 17 residues. Trimming took off 3 bases at V and 6 bases at J, with 22 bases between the two ends. Germline V gene data show CDR1 as SEHNR and CDR2 as FQNEAQ (reference sequence). CDR3 sequence reads: CASSFHLIRIGLDTQYF. The CDR3 nucleotides are TGTGCCAGCAGCTTCCACTTAATCAGGATTGGGTTGGATACGCAGTATTTT.

The chain is built from TRBV7-2 and TRBJ2-1; D remains ambiguous. CDR1 and CDR2 (germline): SGHTA, FQGNSA. V lost 1 base and J lost 0, with 7 bases in between. The CDR3 has 15 amino acids. The CDR3 here is CASSLVASSYNEQFF. CDR3 nucleotides: TGTGCCAGCAGCTTAGTTGCTAGCTCCTACAATGAGCAGTTCTTC.

The chain recombines TRBV9 with TRBJ2-7, with TRBD2 identical over 8 bases. This CDR3 has 15 amino acids. From germline, CDR1 is SGDLS and CDR2 YYNGEE. V gave up 4 bases and J gave up 3 bases; unmatched junction bases: 9. The CDR3: CASSFQGTRHYEQYF. The CDR3 coding sequence is TGTGCCAGCAGCTTTCAAGGGACTAGGCACTACGAGCAGTACTTC.

This clone was detected once. The J gene is TRBJ1-5, the V gene TRBV25-1; no clear D. Trimming removed 4 bases from V and 3 bases from J, with 4 bases in between. CDR1 MGHDK and CDR2 SYGVNS come from the germline V gene. This CDR3 has 12 amino acids. This CDR3 is CASSGTNQPQHF. The DNA of the CDR3 is TGTGCCAGCAGTGGAACCAATCAGCCCCAGCATTTT.

J is TRBJ1-1 and V is TRBV9; D unclear. Germline-derived CDR1 and CDR2 are SGDLS and YYNGEE. The germline V and J ends were trimmed by 3 bases and 4 bases, with 10 bases remaining between them. The CDR3 is 13 amino acids. In DNA form, the CDR3 reads TGTGCCAGCAGCGGAGGTTTTGGCACTGAAGCTTTCTTT. Its protein is CASSGGFGTEAFF.

This clone appeared a few times. The V call is TRBV3-1 (or the pseudogene TRBV3-2), the J call TRBJ1-2; a weak D match, TRBD1 (5 bases). V gave up 0 bases and J gave up 4 bases, with 9 bases separating them. In germline, CDR1 is LGHDT, CDR2 YNNKEL (reference sequence). This CDR3 region has 14 residues. The CDR3 loop is CASSQDSTAYGYTF. In DNA form, the CDR3 reads TGTGCCAGCAGCCAAGATTCGACAGCCTATGGCTACACCTTC.

The chain recombines TRBV10-2 with TRBJ1-1; D is unresolved. Trimming pared 7 bases from V and 1 base from J, leaving 10 bases between. The CDR3 consists of 13 residues. CDR1 is WSHSY and CDR2 is SAAADI in the germline V gene. CDR3 protein: CASNGRANTEAFF. The DNA for the CDR3 is TGCGCCAGCAACGGACGGGCGAACACTGAAGCTTTCTTT.

The gene calls are TRBV2 and TRBJ1-5; D gene unclear. Trimming shortened V by 1 base and J by 5 bases, and 12 bases separated the two germline ends. The CDR3 extends over 15 amino acids. Germline CDR1 is SNHLY and CDR2 is FYNNEI. The CDR3 is CASSEGQSSDQPQHF. As DNA, the CDR3 is TGTGCCAGCAGTGAAGGTCAGTCTTCCGATCAGCCCCAGCATTTT. Complete variable domain (other parts from reference TRBV2 and TRBJ1-5): EPEVTQTPSHQVTQMGQEVILRCVPISNHLYFYWYRQILGQKVEFLVSFYNNEISEKSEIFDDQFSVERPDGSNFTLKIRSTKLEDSAMYFCASSEGQSSDQPQHFGDGTRLSIL.

The CDR3 protein is CAISEFGGTRSGANVLTF. The CDR3 region has the DNA TGTGCCATCAGTGAGTTTGGGGGCACACGCTCTGGGGCCAACGTCCTGACTTTC. V and J are TRBV10-3 and TRBJ2-6; a weak D match, TRBD1 (6 bases). V was shortened by 1 base and J by 0 bases, with 13 bases between the two germline ends. The CDR3 has 18 residues. Germline CDR1 is ENHRY and CDR2 is SYGVKD.

This sequence joins TRBV4-1 and TRBJ1-1, with D unclear. The CDR3 spans 12 residues. V lost 6 bases and J 1 base, leaving 6 bases between the germline ends. CDR1 and CDR2 (germline): MGHRA, YSYEKL. CDR3 protein: CASRRANTEAFF. As DNA, the CDR3 is TGCGCCAGCAGAAGGGCGAACACTGAAGCTTTCTTT.

The chain is built from TRBV6-5 and TRBJ1-4; tentatively, D is TRBD1 (5 bases). Germline loops: CDR1 MNHEY, CDR2 SVGAGI. This CDR3 has 14 amino acids. The V gene lost 6 bases and the J gene lost 11 bases, with 19 bases spanning the gap. CDR3 protein: CASRPGGETAKLFF. CDR3 nucleotides: TGTGCCAGCAGGCCCGGAGGGGAGACCGCGAAACTGTTTTTT.

This chain connects TRBV6-2 or TRBV6-3 to TRBJ1-5; a possible D gene is TRBD1 (5 bases). CDR1 and CDR2 from the germline V gene are MNHEY and SVGEGT. The CDR3 is made up of 13 amino acids. Trimming took off 2 bases at V and 4 bases at J, with 6 bases between the two ends. CDR3 DNA: TGTGCCAGCAGTTACGCAGGGAATCAGCCCCAGCATTTT. This sequence encodes CASSYAGNQPQHF.

The V call is TRBV19, the J call TRBJ2-5; 10 positions agree with TRBD1. The CDR3 runs to 12 residues. Germline values: CDR1 LNHDA, CDR2 SQIVND (reference sequence). The V gene end was trimmed by 3 bases and the J gene end by 9 bases; junction bases not matched to a gene: 1. The CDR3 loop reads CASSIGQGAQYF. In DNA, the CDR3 is TGTGCCAGTAGTATCGGACAGGGGGCCCAGTACTTC.

This sequence joins TRBV5-1 and TRBJ1-1; TRBD1 is a possible D gene (5 bases). Trimming pared 4 bases from V and 2 bases from J, leaving 15 bases between. This CDR3 contains 15 residues. Germline assignment: CDR1 SGHRS and CDR2 YFSETQ. The chain's CDR3 is CASSPVNRDNTEAFF. The CDR3 bases are TGCGCCAGCAGCCCCGTTAACCGGGACAACACTGAAGCTTTCTTT.

Here the CDR3 reads CASSIVPSYEQYF. As DNA, the CDR3 is TGTGCCAGCAGTATAGTACCTTCCTACGAGCAGTACTTC. The chain carries TRBV6-6 and TRBJ2-7, with D hard to call. Per the germline V gene, CDR1 is MNHNY and CDR2 is SVGAGI (reference sequence). V was pared by 5 bases and J by 1 base, with 9 bases between. This CDR3 has 13 amino acids.

CDR3 loop: CASSGSGPLPYGYTF. CDR3 DNA: TGTGCCAGCAGCGGCAGTGGGCCGCTACCCTATGGCTACACCTTC. The V and J genes are TRBV11-2 and TRBJ1-2; D call uncertain. V lost 5 bases to trimming and J lost 4 bases, with 17 bases between them. Germline CDR1 reads SGHAT; CDR2 reads FQNNGV. The CDR3 totals 15 residues.

The J gene is TRBJ1-1, the V gene TRBV6-5; D is perhaps TRBD1 (6 bases). V dropped 3 bases and J dropped 3 bases, with 11 bases sitting between them. There are 14 residues in the CDR3. The V gene's germline CDR1 is MNHEY and CDR2 SVGAGI. The DNA for the CDR3 is TGTGCCAGCAGTTATGCCGAGGGGGACACTGAAGCTTTCTTT. Translating gives CASSYAEGDTEAFF.

This clone was found once. J is TRBJ2-5 and V is TRBV2; maybe TRBD2 (6 bases). The V and J ends lost 0 bases and 2 bases respectively, with 7 bases between them. This CDR3 has 14 amino acids. Germline V gene sequence: CDR1 SNHLY, CDR2 FYNNEI. This CDR3 reads CASSEARGQETQYF. CDR3 coding DNA: TGTGCCAGCAGTGAAGCGCGGGGACAAGAGACCCAGTACTTC.

This sequence joins TRBV11-1 and TRBJ2-5; 9 bases agree with TRBD1. V shed 3 bases, J shed 5 bases, and the junction held 7 bases outside the gene matches. Per the germline V gene, CDR1 is SGHAT and CDR2 is FQDESV (reference sequence). This CDR3 comprises 15 residues. CDR3 DNA: TGTGCCAGCAGCTTCTCACAGGGGGCCCAGGAGACCCAGTACTTC. Translating gives CASSFSQGAQETQYF.

The gene calls are TRBV19 and TRBJ1-5; maybe TRBD1 (5 bases). The ends were cut back, 3 bases at V and 10 bases at J, with 13 bases in the middle. This CDR3 is built from 13 residues. The germline V gene encodes CDR1 LNHDA and CDR2 SQIVND (reference sequence). The chain's CDR3 is CASSMGTRGPQHF. The CDR3, as DNA: TGTGCCAGTAGTATGGGGACCCGAGGACCCCAGCATTTT.